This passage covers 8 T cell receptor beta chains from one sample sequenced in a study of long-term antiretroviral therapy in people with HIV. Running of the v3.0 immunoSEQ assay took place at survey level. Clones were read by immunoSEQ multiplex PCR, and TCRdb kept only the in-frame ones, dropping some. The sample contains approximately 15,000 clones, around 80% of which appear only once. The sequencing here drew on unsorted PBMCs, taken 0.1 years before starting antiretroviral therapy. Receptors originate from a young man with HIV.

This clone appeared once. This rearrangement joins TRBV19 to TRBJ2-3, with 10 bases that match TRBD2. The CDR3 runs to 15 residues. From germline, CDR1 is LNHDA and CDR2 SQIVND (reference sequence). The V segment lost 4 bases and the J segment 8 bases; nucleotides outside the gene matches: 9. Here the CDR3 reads CASSTPSGSIVTQYF. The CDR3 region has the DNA TGTGCCAGTAGTACCCCTAGCGGGAGTATCGTTACGCAGTATTTT.

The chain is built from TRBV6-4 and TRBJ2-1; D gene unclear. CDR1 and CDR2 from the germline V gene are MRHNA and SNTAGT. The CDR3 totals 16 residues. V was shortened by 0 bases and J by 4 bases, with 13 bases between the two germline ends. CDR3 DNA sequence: TGTGCCAGCAGTGACTCCGTAACAATGGGGTACAATGAGCAGTTCTTC. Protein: CASSDSVTMGYNEQFF.

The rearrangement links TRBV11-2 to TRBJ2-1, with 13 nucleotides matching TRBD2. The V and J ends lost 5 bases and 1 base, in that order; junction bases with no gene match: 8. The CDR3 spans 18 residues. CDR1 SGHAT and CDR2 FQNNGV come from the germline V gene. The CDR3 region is CASSLWTSGGQSYNEQFF. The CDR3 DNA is TGTGCCAGCAGCCTTTGGACTAGCGGGGGCCAGTCCTACAATGAGCAGTTCTTC.

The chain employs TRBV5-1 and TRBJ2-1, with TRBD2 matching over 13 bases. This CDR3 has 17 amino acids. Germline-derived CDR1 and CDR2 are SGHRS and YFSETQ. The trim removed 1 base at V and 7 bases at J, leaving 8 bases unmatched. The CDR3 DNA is TGCGCCAGCAGCTTGTCACTAGCGGGGGGGCCTCAGAATGAGCAGTTCTTC. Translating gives CASSLSLAGGPQNEQFF. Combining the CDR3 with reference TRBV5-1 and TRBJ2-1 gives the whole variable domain KAGVTQTPRYLIKTRGQQVTLSCSPISGHRSVSWYQQTPGQGLQFLFEYFSETQRNKGNFPGRFSGRQFSNSRSEMNVSTLELGDSALYLCASSLSLAGGPQNEQFFGPGTRLTVL.

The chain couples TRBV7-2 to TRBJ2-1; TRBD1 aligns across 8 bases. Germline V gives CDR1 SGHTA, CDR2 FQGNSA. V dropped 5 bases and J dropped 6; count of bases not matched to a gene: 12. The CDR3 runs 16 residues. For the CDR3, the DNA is TGTGCCAGCAGCGGGATCCGGGACAGGCTATCCAATGAGCAGTTCTTC. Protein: CASSGIRDRLSNEQFF.

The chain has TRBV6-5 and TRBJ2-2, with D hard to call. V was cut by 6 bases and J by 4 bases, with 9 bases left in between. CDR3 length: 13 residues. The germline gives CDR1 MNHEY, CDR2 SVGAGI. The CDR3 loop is CASRGYGTGELFF. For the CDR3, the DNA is TGTGCCAGCAGGGGCTATGGCACCGGGGAGCTGTTTTTT.

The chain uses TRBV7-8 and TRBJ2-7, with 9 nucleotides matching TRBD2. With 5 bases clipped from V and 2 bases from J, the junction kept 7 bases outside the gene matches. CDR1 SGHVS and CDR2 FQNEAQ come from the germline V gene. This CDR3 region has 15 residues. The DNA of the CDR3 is TGTGCCAGCAGCCGCGAAGGCGGGAGGGCCTACGAGCAGTACTTC. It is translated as CASSREGGRAYEQYF.

The CDR3 sequence: CAWSVTRLSAEAFF. As DNA, the CDR3 is TGTGCCTGGAGTGTAACTAGGTTGTCGGCTGAAGCTTTCTTT. V usage is TRBV30 and J usage is TRBJ1-1; D is uncertain. CDR3 length: 14 residues. Trimming left V 0 bases short and J 6 bases short, with 14 bases between. CDR1 and CDR2 from the germline V gene are GTSNPN and SVGIG (reference sequence).